This T cell receptor (beta chain) was found in a study of cytomegalovirus exposure and HLA in healthy donors. Study in general: In a previous analysis, 117 million unique TCR beta sequences were found from 150 million to 200 million T cells.

Amplification used 60 Vbeta primers and 13 Jbeta primers. Only in-frame clones appear in the TCRdb table, and some are missing; sequencing was by immunoSEQ multiplex PCR. Here the sample spans around 110,000 clones, 70% to 80% being singletons. The CDR3 length is 10 residues. Germline values: CDR1 MNHNS, CDR2 SASEGT. V shed 8 bases and J shed 6 bases, with 7 bases lying between them. V and J are TRBV6-1 and TRBJ1-2; D might be TRBD1 (5 bases). The clonotype was recovered from a boy younger than 18 in good health and CMV-seronegative. The sample was PBMCs. The CDR3 reads CASWGHGYTF. CDR3 nucleotides: TGTGCCAGCTGGGGCCATGGCTACACCTTC.